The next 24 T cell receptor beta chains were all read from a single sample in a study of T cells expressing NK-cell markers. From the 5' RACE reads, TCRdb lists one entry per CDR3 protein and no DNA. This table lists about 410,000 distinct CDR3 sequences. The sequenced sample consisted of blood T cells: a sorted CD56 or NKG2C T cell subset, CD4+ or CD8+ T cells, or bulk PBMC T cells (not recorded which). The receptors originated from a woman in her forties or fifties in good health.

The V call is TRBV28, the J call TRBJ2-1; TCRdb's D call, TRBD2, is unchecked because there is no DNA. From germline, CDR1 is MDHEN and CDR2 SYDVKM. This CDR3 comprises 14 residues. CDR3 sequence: CASSQPEGYNEQFF. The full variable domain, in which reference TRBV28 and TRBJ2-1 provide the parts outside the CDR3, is DVKVTQSSRYLVKRTGEKVFLECVQDMDHENMFWYRQDPGLGLRLIYFSYDVKMKEKGDIPEGYSVSREKKERFSLILESASTNQTSMYLCASSQPEGYNEQFFGPGTRLTVL.

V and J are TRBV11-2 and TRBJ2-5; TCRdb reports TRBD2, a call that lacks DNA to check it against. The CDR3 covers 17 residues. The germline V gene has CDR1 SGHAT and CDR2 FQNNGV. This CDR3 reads CASSPRRLAELQETQYF.

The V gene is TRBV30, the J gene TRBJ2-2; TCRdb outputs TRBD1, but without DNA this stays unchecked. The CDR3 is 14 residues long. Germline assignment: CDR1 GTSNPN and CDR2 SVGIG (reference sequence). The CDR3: CAWSLARGTGELFF. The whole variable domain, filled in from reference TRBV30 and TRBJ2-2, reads SQTIHQWPATLVQPVGSPLSLECTVEGTSNPNLYWYRQAAGRGLQLLFYSVGIGQISSEVPQNLSASRPQDRQFILSSKKLLLSDSGFYLCAWSLARGTGELFFGEGSRLTVL.

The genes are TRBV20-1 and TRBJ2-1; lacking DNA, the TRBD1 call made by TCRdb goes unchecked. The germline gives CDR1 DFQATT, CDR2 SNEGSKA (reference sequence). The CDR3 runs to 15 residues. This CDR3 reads CSARDLTGGSGEQFF.

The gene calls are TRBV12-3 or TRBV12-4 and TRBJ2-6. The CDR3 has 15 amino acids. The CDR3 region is CASSLYSSGANVLTF.

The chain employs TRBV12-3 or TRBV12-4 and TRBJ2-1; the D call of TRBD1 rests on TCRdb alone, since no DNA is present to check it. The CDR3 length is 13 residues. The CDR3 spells CASSTRQLYEQFF.

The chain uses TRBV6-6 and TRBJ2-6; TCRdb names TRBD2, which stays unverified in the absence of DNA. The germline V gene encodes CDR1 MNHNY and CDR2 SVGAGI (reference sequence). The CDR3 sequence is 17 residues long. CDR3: CASSMTSGRSGANVLTF.

CDR3 amino acids: CASSFSLGEQFF. V gene TRBV12-3 or TRBV12-4 combines with J gene TRBJ2-1. This CDR3 contains 12 residues.

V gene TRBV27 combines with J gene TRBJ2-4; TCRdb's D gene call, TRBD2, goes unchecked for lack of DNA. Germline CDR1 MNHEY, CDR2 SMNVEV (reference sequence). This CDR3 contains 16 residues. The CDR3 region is CASSLRTSGSRNIQYF.

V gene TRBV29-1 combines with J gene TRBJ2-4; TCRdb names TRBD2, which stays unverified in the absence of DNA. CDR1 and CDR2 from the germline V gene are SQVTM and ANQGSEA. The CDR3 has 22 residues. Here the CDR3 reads CSACGGQRTKPPNLTPKNIQYF.

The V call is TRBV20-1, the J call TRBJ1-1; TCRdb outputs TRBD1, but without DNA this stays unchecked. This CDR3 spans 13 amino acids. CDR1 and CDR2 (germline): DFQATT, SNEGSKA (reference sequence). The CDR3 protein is CSAMGRMNTEAFF.

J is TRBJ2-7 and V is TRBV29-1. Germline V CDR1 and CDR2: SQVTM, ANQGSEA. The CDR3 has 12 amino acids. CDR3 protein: CSVEWQDYEQYF.

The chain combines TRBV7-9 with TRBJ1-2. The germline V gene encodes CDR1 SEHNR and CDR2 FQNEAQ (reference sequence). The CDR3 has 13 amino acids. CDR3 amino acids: CASSSAQAYGYTF.

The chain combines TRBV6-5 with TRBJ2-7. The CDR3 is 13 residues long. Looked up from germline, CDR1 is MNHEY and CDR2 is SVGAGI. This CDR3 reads CASSWGTTYEQYF.

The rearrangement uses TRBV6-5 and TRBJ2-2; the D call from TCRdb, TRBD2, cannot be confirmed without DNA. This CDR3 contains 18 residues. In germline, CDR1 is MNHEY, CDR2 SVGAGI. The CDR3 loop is CASSGPGTSGRITGELFF.

The CDR3 sequence is CASSQEGLSPYEQYF. The J gene is TRBJ2-7, the V gene TRBV3-1; TCRdb's D gene call, TRBD1, goes unchecked for lack of DNA. Germline CDR1 LGHDT, CDR2 YNNKEL (reference sequence). The CDR3 consists of 15 residues.

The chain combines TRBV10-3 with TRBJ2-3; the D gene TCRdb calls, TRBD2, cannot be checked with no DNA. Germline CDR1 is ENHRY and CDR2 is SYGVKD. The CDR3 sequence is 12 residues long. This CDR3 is CAISGQGVTQYF.

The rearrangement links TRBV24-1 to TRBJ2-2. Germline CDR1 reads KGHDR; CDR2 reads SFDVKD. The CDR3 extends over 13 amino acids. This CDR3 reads CATSDFGPGELFF.

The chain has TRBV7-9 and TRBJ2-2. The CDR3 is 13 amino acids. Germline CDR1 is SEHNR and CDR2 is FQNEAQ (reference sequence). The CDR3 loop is CASSFAATGELFF.

CDR3 amino acids: CASRRLAGVGQETQYF. The chain couples TRBV5-1 to TRBJ2-5; TCRdb outputs TRBD2, but without DNA this stays unchecked. Germline V gene data show CDR1 as SGHRS and CDR2 as YFSETQ. CDR3 length equals 16 residues.

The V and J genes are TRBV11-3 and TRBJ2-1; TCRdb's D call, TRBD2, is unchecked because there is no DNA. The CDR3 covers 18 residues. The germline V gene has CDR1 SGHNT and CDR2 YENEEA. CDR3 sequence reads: CASSLAGGTSGSRVEQFF.

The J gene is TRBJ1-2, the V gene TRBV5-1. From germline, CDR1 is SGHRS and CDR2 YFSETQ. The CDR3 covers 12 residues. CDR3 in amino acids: CASSPEEFGYTF.

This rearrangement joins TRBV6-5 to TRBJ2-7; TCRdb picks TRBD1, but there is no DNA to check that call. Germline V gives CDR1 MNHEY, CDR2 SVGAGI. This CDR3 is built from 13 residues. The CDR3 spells CASAPRGDYEQYF.

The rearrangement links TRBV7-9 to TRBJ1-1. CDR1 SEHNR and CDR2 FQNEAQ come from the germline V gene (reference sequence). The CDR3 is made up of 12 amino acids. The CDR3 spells CASSPWESEAFF. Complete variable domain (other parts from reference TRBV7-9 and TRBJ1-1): DTGVSQNPRHKITKRGQNVTFRCDPISEHNRLYWYRQTLGQGPEFLTYFQNEAQLEKSRLLSDRFSAERPKGSFSTLEIQRTEQGDSAMYLCASSPWESEAFFGQGTRLTVV.